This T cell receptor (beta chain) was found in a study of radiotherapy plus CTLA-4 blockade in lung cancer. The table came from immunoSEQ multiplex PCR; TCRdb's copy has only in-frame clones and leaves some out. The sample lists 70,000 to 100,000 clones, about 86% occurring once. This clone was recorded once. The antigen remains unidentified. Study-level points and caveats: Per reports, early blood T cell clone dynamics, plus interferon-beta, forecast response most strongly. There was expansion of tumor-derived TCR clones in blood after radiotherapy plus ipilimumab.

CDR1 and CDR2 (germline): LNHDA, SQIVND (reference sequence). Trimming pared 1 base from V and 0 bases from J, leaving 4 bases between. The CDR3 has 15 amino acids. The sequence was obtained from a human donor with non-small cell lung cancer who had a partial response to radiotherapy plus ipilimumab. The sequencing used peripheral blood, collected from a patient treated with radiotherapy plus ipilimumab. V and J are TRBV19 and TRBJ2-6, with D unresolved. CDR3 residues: CASSIGLSGANVLTF. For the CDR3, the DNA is TGTGCCAGTAGTATAGGGCTCTCTGGGGCCAACGTCCTGACTTTC.